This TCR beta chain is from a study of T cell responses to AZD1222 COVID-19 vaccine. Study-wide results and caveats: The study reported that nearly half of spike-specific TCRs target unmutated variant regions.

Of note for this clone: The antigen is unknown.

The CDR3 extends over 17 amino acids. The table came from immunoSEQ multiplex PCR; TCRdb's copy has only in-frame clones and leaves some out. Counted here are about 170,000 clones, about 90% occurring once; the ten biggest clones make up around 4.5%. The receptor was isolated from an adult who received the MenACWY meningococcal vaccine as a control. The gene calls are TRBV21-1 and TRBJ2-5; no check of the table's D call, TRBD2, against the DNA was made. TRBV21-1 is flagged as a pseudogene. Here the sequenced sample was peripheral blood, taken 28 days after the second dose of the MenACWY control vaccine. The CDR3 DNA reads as TGTGCCAGCAGCAAAGTTCGGCTAGCGGGGGACCAAGAGACCCAGTACTTC. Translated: CASSKVRLAGDQETQYF.